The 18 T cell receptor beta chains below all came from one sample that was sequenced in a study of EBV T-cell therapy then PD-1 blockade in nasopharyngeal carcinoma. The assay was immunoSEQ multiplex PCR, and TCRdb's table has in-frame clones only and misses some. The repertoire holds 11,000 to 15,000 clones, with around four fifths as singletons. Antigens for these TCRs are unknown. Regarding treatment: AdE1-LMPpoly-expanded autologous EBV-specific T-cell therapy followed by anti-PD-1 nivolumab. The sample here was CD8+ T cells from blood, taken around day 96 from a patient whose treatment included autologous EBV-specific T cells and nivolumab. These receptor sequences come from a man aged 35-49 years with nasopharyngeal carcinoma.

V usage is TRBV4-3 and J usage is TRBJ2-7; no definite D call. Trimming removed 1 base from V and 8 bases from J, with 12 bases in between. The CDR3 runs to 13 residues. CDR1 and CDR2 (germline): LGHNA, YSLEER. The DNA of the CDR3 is TGCGCCAGCAGCCAAGTGGCCGATGTGAAGCAGTACTTC. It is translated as CASSQVADVKQYF.

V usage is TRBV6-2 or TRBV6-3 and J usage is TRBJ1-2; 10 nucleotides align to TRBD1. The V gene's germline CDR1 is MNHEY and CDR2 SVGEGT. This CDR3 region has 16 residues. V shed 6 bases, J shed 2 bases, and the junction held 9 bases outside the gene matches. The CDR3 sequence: CASSPIDRGRNYGYTF. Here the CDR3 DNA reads TGTGCCAGCAGCCCTATTGACAGGGGGCGGAACTATGGCTACACCTTC.

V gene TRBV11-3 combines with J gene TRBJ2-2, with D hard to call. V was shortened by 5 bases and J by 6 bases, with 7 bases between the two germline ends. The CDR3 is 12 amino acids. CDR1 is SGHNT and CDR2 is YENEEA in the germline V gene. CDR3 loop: CASSPWSGELFF. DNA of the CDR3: TGTGCCAGCAGCCCCTGGTCCGGGGAGCTGTTTTTT.

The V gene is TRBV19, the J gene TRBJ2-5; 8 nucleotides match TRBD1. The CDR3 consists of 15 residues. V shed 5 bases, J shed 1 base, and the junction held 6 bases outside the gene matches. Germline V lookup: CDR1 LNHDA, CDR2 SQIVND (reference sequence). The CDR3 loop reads CASSAWTGIQETQYF. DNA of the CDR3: TGTGCCAGTAGTGCCTGGACAGGGATCCAAGAGACCCAGTACTTC.

This CDR3 reads CASSADRGYNSPLHF. In DNA form, the CDR3 reads TGTGCCAGCAGCGCGGACAGGGGATATAATTCACCCCTCCACTTT. The V call is TRBV6-6, the J call TRBJ1-6; 9 bases are shared with TRBD1. CDR1 is MNHNY, CDR2 SVGAGI, per germline (reference sequence). CDR3 size: 15 residues. The junction had 4 bases not matched to a gene; V was cut back by 6 bases and J by 4 bases.

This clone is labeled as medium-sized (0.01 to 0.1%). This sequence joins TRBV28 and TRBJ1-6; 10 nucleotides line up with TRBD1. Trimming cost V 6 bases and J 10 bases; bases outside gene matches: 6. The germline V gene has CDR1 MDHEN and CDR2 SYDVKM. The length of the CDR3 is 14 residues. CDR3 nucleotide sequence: TGTGCCAGCAGATCGGACAGGGGGAGCTCACCCCTCCACTTT. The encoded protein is CASRSDRGSSPLHF.

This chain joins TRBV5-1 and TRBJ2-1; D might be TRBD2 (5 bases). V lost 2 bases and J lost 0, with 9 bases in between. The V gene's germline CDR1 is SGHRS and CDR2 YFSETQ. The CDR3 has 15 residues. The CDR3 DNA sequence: TGCGCCAGCAGCTTCGGGGAGAGCTCCTACAATGAGCAGTTCTTC. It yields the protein CASSFGESSYNEQFF.

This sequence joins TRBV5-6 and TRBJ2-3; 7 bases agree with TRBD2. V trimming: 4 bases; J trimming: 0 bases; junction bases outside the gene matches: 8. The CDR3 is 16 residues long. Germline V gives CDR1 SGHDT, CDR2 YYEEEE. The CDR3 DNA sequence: TGTGCCAGCAGCCCCGCCGCGGGGGTTAGCACAGATACGCAGTATTTT. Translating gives CASSPAAGVSTDTQYF. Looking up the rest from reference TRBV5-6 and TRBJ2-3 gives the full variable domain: DAGVTQSPTHLIKTRGQQVTLRCSPKSGHDTVSWYQQALGQGPQFIFQYYEEEERQRGNFPDRFSGHQFPNYSSELNVNALLLGDSALYLCASSPAAGVSTDTQYFGPGTRLTVL.

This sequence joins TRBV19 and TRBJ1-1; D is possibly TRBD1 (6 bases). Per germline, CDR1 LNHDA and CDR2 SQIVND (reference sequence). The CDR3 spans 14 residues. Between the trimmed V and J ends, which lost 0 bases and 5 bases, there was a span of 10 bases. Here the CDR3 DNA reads TGTGCCAGTAGTATAGAAGACAGGTGGACTGAAGCTTTCTTT. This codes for CASSIEDRWTEAFF.

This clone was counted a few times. Here the CDR3 DNA reads TGTGCCAGCAGCTTGTTGTCCGGGGAGCTGTTTTTT. As protein: CASSLLSGELFF. The V call is TRBV5-4, the J call TRBJ2-2; D is uncertain. V dropped 1 base and J dropped 6 bases, with 4 bases sitting between them. From germline, CDR1 is SGHNT and CDR2 YYREEE (reference sequence). CDR3 length: 12 residues.

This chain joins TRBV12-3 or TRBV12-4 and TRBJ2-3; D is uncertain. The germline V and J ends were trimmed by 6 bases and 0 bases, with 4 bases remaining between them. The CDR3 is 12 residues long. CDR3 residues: CASSNSTDTQYF. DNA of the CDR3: TGTGCCAGCAGCAATAGCACAGATACGCAGTATTTT.

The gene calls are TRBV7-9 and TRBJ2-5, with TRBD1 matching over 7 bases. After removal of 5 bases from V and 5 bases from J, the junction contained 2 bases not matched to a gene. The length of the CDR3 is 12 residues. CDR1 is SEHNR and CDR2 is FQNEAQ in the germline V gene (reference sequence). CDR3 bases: TGTGCCAGCAGCATAGGGGGCGAGACCCAGTACTTC. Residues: CASSIGGETQYF.

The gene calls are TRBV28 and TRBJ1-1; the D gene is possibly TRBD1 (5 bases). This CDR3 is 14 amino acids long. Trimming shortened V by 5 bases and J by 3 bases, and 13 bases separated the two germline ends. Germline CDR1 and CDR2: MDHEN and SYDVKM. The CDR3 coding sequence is TGTGCCAGCAGTCAAAGGGGATATGACACTGAAGCTTTCTTT. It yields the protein CASSQRGYDTEAFF.

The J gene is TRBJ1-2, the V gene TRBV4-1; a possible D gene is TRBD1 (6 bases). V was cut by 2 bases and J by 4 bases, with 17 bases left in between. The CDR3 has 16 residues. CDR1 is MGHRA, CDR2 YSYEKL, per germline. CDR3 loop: CASSQYQGLKGYGYTF. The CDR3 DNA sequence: TGCGCCAGCAGCCAATATCAGGGGTTGAAGGGCTATGGCTACACCTTC.

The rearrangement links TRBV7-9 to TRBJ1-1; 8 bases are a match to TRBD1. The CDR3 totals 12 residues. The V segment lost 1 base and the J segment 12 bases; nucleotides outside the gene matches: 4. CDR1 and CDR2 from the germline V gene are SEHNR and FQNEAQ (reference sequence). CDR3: CASSLGTGRTFF. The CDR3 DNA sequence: TGTGCCAGCAGCTTAGGGACAGGGAGAACTTTCTTT.

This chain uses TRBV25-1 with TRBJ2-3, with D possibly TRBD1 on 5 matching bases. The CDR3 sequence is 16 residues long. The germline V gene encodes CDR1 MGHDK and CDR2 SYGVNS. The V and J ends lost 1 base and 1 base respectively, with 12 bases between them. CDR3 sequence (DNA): TGTGCCAGCAGTGAATCCCTTCAGGGCGGCACAGATACGCAGTATTTT. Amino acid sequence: CASSESLQGGTDTQYF.

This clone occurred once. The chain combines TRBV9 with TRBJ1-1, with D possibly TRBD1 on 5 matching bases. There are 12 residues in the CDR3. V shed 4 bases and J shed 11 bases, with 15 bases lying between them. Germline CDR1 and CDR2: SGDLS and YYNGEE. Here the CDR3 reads CASSPGWGWAFF. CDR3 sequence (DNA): TGTGCCAGCAGCCCCGGCTGGGGGTGGGCTTTCTTT.

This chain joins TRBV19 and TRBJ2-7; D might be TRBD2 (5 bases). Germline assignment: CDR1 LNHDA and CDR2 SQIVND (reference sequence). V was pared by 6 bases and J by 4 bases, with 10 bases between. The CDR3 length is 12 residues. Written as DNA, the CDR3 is TGTGCCAGTAGCCTCTCGGGATACGAGCAGTACTTC. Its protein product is CASSLSGYEQYF. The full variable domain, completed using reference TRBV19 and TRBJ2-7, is DGGITQSPKYLFRKEGQNVTLSCEQNLNHDAMYWYRQDPGQGLRLIYYSQIVNDFQKGDIAEGYSVSREKKESFPLTVTSAQKNPTAFYLCASSLSGYEQYFGPGTRLTVT.